This entry lists 19 T cell receptor beta chains sequenced from one sample in a study of cytomegalovirus exposure and HLA in healthy donors. In the PCR, 60 Vbeta and 13 Jbeta primers were used. The table came from immunoSEQ multiplex PCR; TCRdb's copy has only in-frame clones and leaves some out. The sample lists 80,000 or so clones, more than 55% occurring once. Sequenced sample: PBMCs. The receptors were gathered from a man aged 55 to 69 in good health and CMV-seropositive.

The J gene is TRBJ2-3, the V gene TRBV4-1, with 8 bases lining up with TRBD1. The V and J ends lost 6 bases and 0 bases, in that order; junction bases with no gene match: 5. The CDR3 consists of 15 residues. The germline V gene encodes CDR1 MGHRA and CDR2 YSYEKL. The CDR3 reads CASSFQGASTDTQYF. Written as DNA, the CDR3 is TGCGCCAGCAGTTTTCAGGGGGCTAGCACAGATACGCAGTATTTT.

CDR3 coding DNA: TGCAGCGCCATGGAGGGCGGGAGGGGTGAGCAGTACTTC. This gives the protein CSAMEGGRGEQYF. The chain recombines TRBV29-1 with TRBJ2-7, with TRBD2 matching 9 bases. Germline loops: CDR1 SQVTM, CDR2 ANQGSEA. The CDR3 runs to 13 residues. J lost 7 bases, V lost 7 bases, and 11 bases had no gene match.

This chain joins TRBV10-3 and TRBJ2-5, with 8 bases aligning to TRBD2. V dropped 5 bases and J dropped 5; count of bases not matched to a gene: 10. Germline V CDR1 and CDR2: ENHRY, SYGVKD. CDR3 length equals 15 residues. The CDR3 reads CAISYSGTREETQYF. The CDR3 bases are TGTGCCATCAGTTACTCCGGGACTAGAGAGGAGACCCAGTACTTC.

This clone occurred once. The chain is built from TRBV4-1 and TRBJ2-7; D possibly corresponds to TRBD1 (5 bases). The CDR3 length is 15 residues. CDR1 MGHRA and CDR2 YSYEKL come from the germline V gene. The V end was cut by 0 bases, the J end by 3 bases, with 12 bases between. CDR3 DNA: TGCGCCAGCAGCCAAGATACAGGAGCAGGCTACGAGCAGTACTTC. Translated: CASSQDTGAGYEQYF.

The chain combines TRBV4-3 with TRBJ1-5; 10 bases fit TRBD1. J gave up 2 bases and V 3 bases, and 7 bases lay outside the gene matches. This CDR3 has 17 residues. The germline CDR1 and CDR2 sequences are LGHNA and YSLEER. CDR3 region: CASSQWDRGYGNQPQHF. The CDR3, as DNA: TGCGCCAGCAGCCAGTGGGACAGGGGATACGGCAATCAGCCCCAGCATTTT.

The chain recombines TRBV4-1 with TRBJ1-3; the D gene is possibly TRBD1 (5 bases). Per germline, CDR1 MGHRA and CDR2 YSYEKL. The CDR3 is 14 residues long. The V and J ends lost 3 bases and 8 bases respectively, with 14 bases between them. The CDR3 DNA reads as TGCGCCAGCAGCCAGTATAGGGGTGGGGACACCATATATTTT. This gives the protein CASSQYRGGDTIYF.

The chain has TRBV2 and TRBJ1-5, with no clear D. The length of the CDR3 is 15 residues. Trimming removed 6 bases from V and 2 bases from J, with 14 bases in between. CDR1 and CDR2 (germline): SNHLY, FYNNEI. CDR3 sequence reads: CASRAEVTGNQPQHF. DNA for the CDR3: TGTGCCAGCAGGGCCGAGGTTACTGGCAATCAGCCCCAGCATTTT.

The rearrangement uses TRBV5-6 and TRBJ2-7; 15 bases fit TRBD2. CDR1 and CDR2 (germline): SGHDT, YYEEEE. J lost 5 bases, V lost 4 bases, and 7 bases had no gene match. The CDR3 is 16 amino acids. CDR3 sequence (DNA): TGTGCCAGCAGCAACCCAAGGACTAGCGGGAGGGACGAGCAGTACTTC. It codes for CASSNPRTSGRDEQYF.

The chain has TRBV6-5 and TRBJ2-6; unclear D gene. V dropped 8 bases and J dropped 2 bases, with 7 bases sitting between them. This CDR3 region has 13 residues. Germline V CDR1 and CDR2: MNHEY, SVGAGI. The CDR3 sequence is CASRVPGANVLTF. The CDR3 bases are TGTGCCAGCCGTGTTCCTGGGGCCAACGTCCTGACTTTC.

V usage is TRBV4-1 and J usage is TRBJ1-1; D is unresolved. Germline loops: CDR1 MGHRA, CDR2 YSYEKL. This CDR3 spans 11 amino acids. The V end was cut by 4 bases, the J end by 8 bases, with 8 bases between. CDR3 sequence reads: CASSPGSEAFF. In DNA, the CDR3 is TGCGCCAGCAGCCCAGGTTCGGAAGCTTTCTTT.

The V gene is TRBV5-8, the J gene TRBJ1-1; no clear D. This CDR3 has 11 residues. Germline loops: CDR1 SGHTS, CDR2 YDEGEE. Between the trimmed V and J ends, which lost 0 bases and 10 bases, there was a span of 7 bases. CDR3 sequence (DNA): TGTGCCAGCAGCTTGGGCCGGGGAGCTTTCTTT. Amino acids: CASSLGRGAFF.

The chain recombines TRBV27 with TRBJ2-3; 14 bases match TRBD2. V lost 4 bases to trimming and J lost 2 bases; unmatched junction nucleotides: 5. Germline CDR1 and CDR2: MNHEY and SMNVEV (reference sequence). The length of the CDR3 is 17 residues. The CDR3 protein is CASSSRTSGGFTDTQYF. CDR3 sequence (DNA): TGTGCCAGCAGTTCCCGGACTAGCGGGGGGTTCACAGATACGCAGTATTTT.

The rearrangement uses TRBV19 and TRBJ2-6; D remains unclear. CDR1 and CDR2 from the germline V gene are LNHDA and SQIVND (reference sequence). The CDR3 loop spans 14 amino acids. V lost 7 bases, J lost 0 bases, and 7 bases lay in between. The CDR3 coding sequence is TGTGCCAGTAAAGCCCTCTCTGGGGCCAACGTCCTGACTTTC. Translating it yields CASKALSGANVLTF.

This rearrangement joins TRBV7-9 to TRBJ2-3; 9 bases agree with TRBD1. V shed 5 bases, J shed 6 bases, and the junction held 9 bases outside the gene matches. Germline V CDR1 and CDR2: SEHNR, FQNEAQ (reference sequence). This CDR3 is built from 15 residues. For the CDR3, the DNA is TGTGCCAGCAGCCACCGGACAGGGGAAGTTGATACGCAGTATTTT. Protein: CASSHRTGEVDTQYF.

The chain combines TRBV4-1 with TRBJ1-2; D unresolved. The CDR3 totals 16 residues. The V end was cut by 0 bases, the J end by 6 bases, with 17 bases between. Germline assignment: CDR1 MGHRA and CDR2 YSYEKL. The CDR3 loop reads CASSQDKSLPSDGYTF. CDR3 bases: TGCGCCAGCAGCCAAGATAAGAGTCTTCCTTCGGATGGCTACACCTTC.

The chain links TRBV28 to TRBJ1-2; D gene uncertain. V lost 2 bases, J lost 2 bases, and 12 bases lay in between. The CDR3 is 15 residues long. Germline V lookup: CDR1 MDHEN, CDR2 SYDVKM. The CDR3 DNA follows: TGTGCCAGCAGTTTAGAGGCAGCTAGAAACTATGGCTACACCTTC. Its protein product is CASSLEAARNYGYTF.

This clone was found a few times. The chain employs TRBV13 and TRBJ2-5, with no clear D. The length of the CDR3 is 14 residues. Germline CDR1 reads PRHDT; CDR2 reads FYEKMQ (reference sequence). Trimming took 0 bases from V and 2 from J, leaving 7 bases between them. Here the CDR3 DNA reads TGTGCCAGCAGCTTAGGCCGGGTTCAAGAGACCCAGTACTTC. Translation: CASSLGRVQETQYF.

The gene calls are TRBV5-4 and TRBJ2-3; 8 nucleotides match TRBD2. V shed 4 bases and J 5 bases; nucleotides not matched to a gene: 9. Germline lookup yields CDR1 SGHNT and CDR2 YYREEE (reference sequence). The CDR3 consists of 15 residues. Here the CDR3 DNA reads TGTGCCAGCAGCCCAGAAGCGGGAGTGGAAGATACGCAGTATTTT. Translated: CASSPEAGVEDTQYF.

The rearrangement uses TRBV6-6 and TRBJ2-7; the D gene is possibly TRBD1 (6 bases). Between the trimmed V and J ends, which lost 2 bases and 1 base, there was a span of 15 bases. This CDR3 has 16 amino acids. CDR1 is MNHNY and CDR2 is SVGAGI in the germline V gene (reference sequence). For the CDR3, the DNA is TGTGCCAGCAGTTACGCAGGGGTTCTGCCTTCCTACGAGCAGTACTTC. Its protein is CASSYAGVLPSYEQYF.